The 10 T cell receptor beta chains reported below all come from one sample, sequenced in a study of shared clonotypes between healthy human individuals. Method: immunoSEQ multiplex PCR; TCRdb's copy keeps in-frame clones and lacks some. The table lists roughly 120,000 clones, around 73% of them singletons, with around 23% in the top ten. The specimen was memory CD8+ T cells sorted from blood. The subset is: CD45RO+ cells pooled with CCR7-negative TemRA cells. Receptor source: a woman in her twenties or thirties in good health.

The rearrangement links TRBV28 to TRBJ2-7; D is unresolved. Germline CDR1 reads MDHEN; CDR2 reads SYDVKM. The CDR3 sequence is 14 residues long. V was clipped by 5 bases and J by 3 bases, with 14 bases between them. The CDR3 reads CASSPSGTVYEQYF. DNA for the CDR3: TGTGCCAGCAGTCCCAGTGGCACAGTCTACGAGCAGTACTTC.

Remarks on this clone: Different DNA sequences within this sample yield the same CDR3. The V and J genes are TRBV6-4 and TRBJ2-3; a weak D match, TRBD2 (6 bases). The germline V gene encodes CDR1 MRHNA and CDR2 SNTAGT. CDR3 size: 15 residues. The V end lost 6 bases, the J end lost 1 base, and 14 bases lay between the germline ends. CDR3 region: CASSLTGEGTDTQYF. CDR3 DNA: TGTGCCAGCAGCCTCACGGGGGAGGGCACAGATACGCAGTATTTT.

This clone was recorded once. The J gene is TRBJ1-4, the V gene TRBV4-1; D perhaps matches TRBD1 (6 bases). Germline-derived CDR1 and CDR2 are MGHRA and YSYEKL. The CDR3 covers 16 residues. V lost 6 bases to trimming and J lost 5 bases, with 19 bases between them. CDR3 in DNA: TGCGCCAGCAGTTGGGGGCCATACATACAGAATGAAAAACTGTTTTTT. Translating gives CASSWGPYIQNEKLFF.

V and J are TRBV6-4 and TRBJ1-2; 8 bases are shared with TRBD1. J gave up 1 base and V 6 bases, and 7 bases lay outside the gene matches. In germline, CDR1 is MRHNA, CDR2 SNTAGT. This CDR3 has 15 amino acids. This CDR3 reads CASSPTGEINYGYTF. Written as DNA, the CDR3 is TGTGCCAGCAGCCCGACAGGGGAGATTAACTATGGCTACACCTTC.

This clone was observed at least ten times. This rearrangement joins TRBV7-2 to TRBJ2-7; tentative D call: TRBD2 (5 bases). Germline V gene sequence: CDR1 SGHTA, CDR2 FQGNSA. The CDR3 runs to 14 residues. Trimming left V 4 bases short and J 0 bases short, with 10 bases between. The CDR3 loop reads CASSWAGSSYEQYF. The CDR3 nucleotides are TGTGCCAGCAGCTGGGCGGGCAGCTCCTACGAGCAGTACTTC.

This clone was recorded once. The gene calls are TRBV11-1 and TRBJ2-7; D unclear. CDR3 length equals 12 residues. CDR1 and CDR2 from the germline V gene are SGHAT and FQDESV (reference sequence). Trimming stripped 1 base from V and 3 bases from J, with 4 bases between. This chain's CDR3 is CASSLGSYEQYF. Written as DNA, the CDR3 is TGTGCCAGCAGCTTAGGAAGCTACGAGCAGTACTTC.

The V gene is TRBV5-1, the J gene TRBJ1-2; weak D call: TRBD1 (5 bases). With 6 bases removed from V and 0 bases from J, the gap between germline ends came to 15 bases. The CDR3 has 15 amino acids. The germline CDR1 and CDR2 sequences are SGHRS and YFSETQ. The CDR3 bases are TGCGCCAGCAAGGGAGGGACTGAAGCTAACTATGGCTACACCTTC. It translates to CASKGGTEANYGYTF.

The gene calls are TRBV29-1 and TRBJ2-2; no reliable D call. The CDR3 is 11 amino acids. Between the trimmed V and J ends, which lost 5 bases and 5 bases, there was a span of 6 bases. Germline CDR1 and CDR2: SQVTM and ANQGSEA. CDR3 region: CSVPSTGELFF. In nucleotides, the CDR3 is TGCAGCGTTCCTAGTACCGGGGAGCTGTTTTTT.

The chain uses TRBV25-1 and TRBJ2-5; 10 bases fit TRBD2. The CDR3 length is 14 residues. Germline trimming cut 6 bases from V and 5 bases from J; bases unmatched to any gene: 6. Germline loops: CDR1 MGHDK, CDR2 SYGVNS. The CDR3 reads CASSKREGGETQYF. CDR3 coding DNA: TGTGCCAGCAGCAAGCGGGAGGGCGGGGAGACCCAGTACTTC.

The chain's CDR3 is CASSSHLETGGFYISNQPQHF. The CDR3 bases are TGTGCCAGCAGTTCTCACCTAGAAACGGGGGGTTTTTACATTAGCAATCAGCCCCAGCATTTT. V usage is TRBV28 and J usage is TRBJ1-5, with D possibly being TRBD1 (5 bases). Germline V gene data show CDR1 as MDHEN and CDR2 as SYDVKM. The CDR3 loop spans 21 amino acids. Trimming removed 4 bases at V and 0 bases at J, with 28 bases between.